This passage covers 18 T cell receptor beta chains from one sample sequenced in a study of T cells in Graves' hyperthyroidism and ophthalmopathy. The TCR beta CDR3 regions underwent amplification using RNA transcripts as the source. An initial round of RT-PCR targeting the TCR CDR3 relied on the HTBI primer set. A single record per CDR3 protein comes from TCRdb applying MiXCR to the multiplex PCR reads. The table shows about 350,000 distinct CDR3 sequences, with around a sixth occurring only once. The material sequenced was blood. The source of these receptors is a woman between 40 and 50 years old with Graves' ophthalmopathy.

This clonotype has a count of ten or more. V and J are TRBV6-2 or TRBV6-3 and TRBJ1-1; the match to TRBD1 covers 9 bases. Germline CDR1 and CDR2: MNHEY and SVGEGT. V lost 5 bases to trimming and J lost 10 bases; unmatched junction nucleotides: 14. The CDR3 totals 15 residues. The CDR3: CASSQPGQGSNGAFF. In nucleotides, the CDR3 is TGTGCCAGCAGTCAACCGGGACAGGGATCGAATGGAGCTTTCTTT.

In this sample, this clonotype turned up many times. The J gene is TRBJ2-7, the V gene TRBV7-8, with TRBD2 matching over 10 bases. This CDR3 is built from 17 residues. With 5 bases clipped from V and 3 bases from J, the junction kept 13 bases outside the gene matches. Germline V gene lookup returns CDR1 SGHVS and CDR2 FQNEAQ. CDR3 in DNA: TGTGCCAGCAGCCCTGCGGGGACTAGCGAAGTCAGCTACGAGCAGTACTTC. It yields the protein CASSPAGTSEVSYEQYF.

The CDR3 nucleotides read TGTGCCAGCAGTGGGGGTGCGGGCAATCAGCCCCAGCATTTT. Amino acid sequence: CASSGGAGNQPQHF. The chain is built from TRBV6-1 and TRBJ1-5, with no clear D. Germline V CDR1 and CDR2: MNHNS, SASEGT. The V and J ends lost 4 bases and 2 bases respectively, with 9 bases between them. The CDR3 has 14 amino acids.

The chain employs TRBV18 and TRBJ1-2; 11 bases fit TRBD1. The V gene end was trimmed by 3 bases and the J gene end by 3 bases; junction bases not matched to a gene: 3. CDR1 is KGHSH and CDR2 is LQKENI in the germline V gene. The CDR3 loop spans 15 amino acids. CDR3 in amino acids: CASSPRTGGDYGYTF. The CDR3 coding sequence is TGTGCCAGCTCACCCAGGACAGGGGGCGACTATGGCTACACCTTC.

The gene calls are TRBV12-3 or TRBV12-4 and TRBJ1-1; tentative D call: TRBD1 (5 bases). The CDR3 covers 18 residues. Trimming removed 4 bases at V and 1 base at J, with 22 bases between. The CDR3 loop is CASSSPTWGIETNTEAFF. In DNA form, the CDR3 reads TGTGCCAGCAGTTCCCCAACATGGGGGATCGAAACGAACACTGAAGCTTTCTTT.

This clonotype has a count of ten or more. The chain combines TRBV6-5 with TRBJ2-2, with 7 bases that match TRBD1. V gave up 4 bases and J gave up 5 bases; unmatched junction bases: 4. Germline CDR1 MNHEY, CDR2 SVGAGI. This CDR3 region has 14 residues. The chain's CDR3 is CASSLGRGTGELFF. The CDR3, as DNA: TGTGCCAGCAGTTTGGGCAGGGGGACCGGGGAGCTGTTTTTT.

At least ten counts were recorded for this clonotype. The chain combines TRBV28 with TRBJ1-6, with TRBD1 matching 9 bases. The ends lost 2 bases at V and 4 bases at J; junction bases unmatched: 9. Germline CDR1 is MDHEN and CDR2 is SYDVKM. There are 18 residues in the CDR3. CDR3 in DNA: TGTGCCAGCAGTTTAGGGGACAGGGAGAGTCGGTATAATTCACCCCTCCACTTT. Translating it yields CASSLGDRESRYNSPLHF.

Many counts were recorded for this clonotype. This chain uses TRBV28 with TRBJ2-7; D possibly uses TRBD1 or TRBD2 (6 bases each). V was trimmed by 4 bases and J by 0 bases, leaving 10 bases between them. The germline V gene has CDR1 MDHEN and CDR2 SYDVKM. The CDR3 extends over 14 amino acids. The CDR3 DNA sequence: TGTGCCAGCAGTTGGGCGGGACACTCCTACGAGCAGTACTTC. This translates into CASSWAGHSYEQYF. The whole variable domain, filled in from reference TRBV28 and TRBJ2-7, reads DVKVTQSSRYLVKRTGEKVFLECVQDMDHENMFWYRQDPGLGLRLIYFSYDVKMKEKGDIPEGYSVSREKKERFSLILESASTNQTSMYLCASSWAGHSYEQYFGPGTRLTVT.

This clonotype was seen at least ten times. This chain's CDR3 is CASSPLGTVAFF. The CDR3 coding sequence is TGTGCCAGCAGCCCCCTCGGCACTGTGGCTTTCTTT. This rearrangement joins TRBV9 to TRBJ1-1; D remains unclear. Trimming shortened V by 4 bases and J by 11 bases, and 15 bases separated the two germline ends. The CDR3 is made up of 12 amino acids. From germline, CDR1 is SGDLS and CDR2 YYNGEE.

This clonotype was found a few times. V gene TRBV6-1 combines with J gene TRBJ1-5, with 8 bases matching TRBD1. Trimming removed 7 bases from V and 3 bases from J; junction bases left unmatched: 8. In germline, CDR1 is MNHNS, CDR2 SASEGT. This CDR3 has 15 residues. CDR3 sequence reads: CASTVGQGINQPQHF. The CDR3 coding sequence is TGTGCCAGCACCGTCGGACAGGGTATCAATCAGCCCCAGCATTTT.

The sample holds many counts of this clonotype. The chain carries TRBV30 and TRBJ2-7; 9 bases fit TRBD1. CDR1 is GTSNPN and CDR2 is SVGIG in the germline V gene (reference sequence). The CDR3 extends over 14 amino acids. The V and J ends lost 2 bases and 5 bases, in that order; junction bases with no gene match: 7. The CDR3 nucleotides read TGTGCCTGGAGTACCGGGACAGGGCAGGACGAGCAGTACTTC. It specifies CAWSTGTGQDEQYF.

This clonotype occurred a few times. One junction end disagrees with the germline gene, perhaps due to a read error. This rearrangement joins TRBV27 to TRBJ1-5, with D perhaps TRBD1 (5 bases). The CDR3 has 17 amino acids. The germline V gene has CDR1 MNHEY and CDR2 SMNVEV (reference sequence). CDR3 loop: CASSPYGRVPDNQPQRF. DNA of the CDR3: TGTGCCAGCAGTCCGTACGGCAGGGTGCCAGACAATCAGCCCCAGCGTTTT.

This clonotype was observed many times. V usage is TRBV10-1 and J usage is TRBJ2-2, with D possibly matching TRBD2 (5 bases). This CDR3 comprises 14 residues. Trimming left V 4 bases short and J 1 base short, with 7 bases between. Germline V gene lookup returns CDR1 WNHNN and CDR2 SYGVQD (reference sequence). The CDR3 coding sequence is TGCGCCAGCAGTGCGAGGGTGAACACCGGGGAGCTGTTTTTT. It codes for CASSARVNTGELFF.

This rearrangement joins TRBV18 to TRBJ2-2, with 8 bases lining up with TRBD2. The CDR3 consists of 15 residues. Trimming at V came to 2 bases and at J to 5 bases, leaving 4 bases not matched to a gene. Germline loops: CDR1 KGHSH, CDR2 LQKENI. The CDR3 DNA is TGTGCCAGCTCACCAGAGACGGGAGGGACCGGGGAGCTGTTTTTT. This sequence encodes CASSPETGGTGELFF.

This clonotype appeared many times. The chain joins TRBV12-3 or TRBV12-4 to TRBJ2-4; D perhaps matches TRBD1 (6 bases). Trimming shortened V by 2 bases and J by 10 bases, and 12 bases separated the two germline ends. The CDR3 extends over 13 amino acids. The CDR3 is CASSLPNRGIQYF. The CDR3 DNA follows: TGTGCCAGCAGTTTACCGAATAGGGGGATTCAGTACTTC.

This clonotype was observed a few times. V usage is TRBV12-3 or TRBV12-4 and J usage is TRBJ2-5; D might be TRBD1 (5 bases). CDR3 size: 15 residues. The V end lost 7 bases, the J end lost 5 bases, and 20 bases lay between the germline ends. CDR3 bases: TGTGCCAGCACCCCTGGGATTTCAGGGTTGGAGACCCAGTACTTC. This sequence encodes CASTPGISGLETQYF.

There are many counts of this clonotype. The V call is TRBV4-1, the J call TRBJ2-5; 7 bases agree with TRBD1. Losses at the gene ends were 1 base for V and 6 bases for J; bases not matched to a gene: 2. This CDR3 has 13 amino acids. CDR1 MGHRA and CDR2 YSYEKL come from the germline V gene. The CDR3 DNA follows: TGCGCCAGCAGCCAAGCGACAGGGAAGACCCAGTACTTC. Translation gives CASSQATGKTQYF.

The V gene is TRBV7-9, the J gene TRBJ2-7; 10 bases line up with TRBD2. J was trimmed by 5 bases and V by 5 bases; bases with no gene match: 6. The CDR3 runs 14 residues. Germline V lookup: CDR1 SEHNR, CDR2 FQNEAQ (reference sequence). DNA for the CDR3: TGTGCCAGCAGCCCAGCGGGAGGGCCCCACGAGCAGTACTTC. Amino acids: CASSPAGGPHEQYF. Complete variable domain (other parts from reference TRBV7-9 and TRBJ2-7): DTGVSQNPRHKITKRGQNVTFRCDPISEHNRLYWYRQTLGQGPEFLTYFQNEAQLEKSRLLSDRFSAERPKGSFSTLEIQRTEQGDSAMYLCASSPAGGPHEQYFGPGTRLTVT.